These 8 T cell receptor beta chains share one sample of origin, sequenced in a study of cytomegalovirus exposure and HLA in healthy donors. PCR was performed using 60 Vbeta and 13 Jbeta primers. Method: immunoSEQ multiplex PCR; TCRdb's copy keeps in-frame clones and lacks some. Seen here are approximately 140,000 clones, roughly 80% observed once, and the top ten hold 3% to 4%. The material sequenced was PBMCs. The receptor set was obtained from a woman aged 40 to 49 in good health and CMV-seronegative.

The V call is TRBV12-5, the J call TRBJ1-5, with TRBD1 as a possible D gene (5 bases). Germline V gene data show CDR1 as LGHNT and CDR2 as FRNRAP. Deletions cut 7 bases from V and 4 bases from J, with 20 bases between. This CDR3 region has 16 residues. The CDR3 region has the DNA TGTGCTAGTGCAATGAGTTTCCTGGGGGGAAATCAGCCCCAGCATTTT. Amino acid sequence: CASAMSFLGGNQPQHF.

The V gene is TRBV7-8, the J gene TRBJ1-5; 8 bases fit TRBD1. CDR3 length: 15 residues. Germline CDR1 reads SGHVS; CDR2 reads FQNEAQ. V trimming: 0 bases; J trimming: 8 bases; junction bases outside the gene matches: 6. CDR3 loop: CASSLAQGAGEPQHF. The CDR3 DNA reads as TGTGCCAGCAGCTTAGCTCAGGGGGCCGGAGAGCCCCAGCATTTT.

The rearrangement joins TRBV5-6 to TRBJ2-1, with 10 bases aligning to TRBD2. The germline CDR1 and CDR2 sequences are SGHDT and YYEEEE. CDR3 length equals 16 residues. The ends lost 1 base at V and 4 bases at J; junction bases unmatched: 5. As DNA, the CDR3 is TGTGCCAGCAGCTTGTTCCTAGCGGGAGCTTACAATGAGCAGTTCTTC. The encoded protein is CASSLFLAGAYNEQFF.

This clone was counted between two and nine times. The chain joins TRBV4-1 to TRBJ1-5; 10 nucleotides agree with TRBD1. From germline, CDR1 is MGHRA and CDR2 YSYEKL. V shed 0 bases, J shed 6 bases, and the junction held 2 bases outside the gene matches. This CDR3 region has 15 residues. This CDR3 reads CASSQEGQGSQPQHF. For the CDR3, the DNA is TGCGCCAGCAGCCAAGAGGGACAGGGGAGTCAGCCCCAGCATTTT.

The rearrangement links TRBV6-5 to TRBJ1-1; the D is unclear. The germline V gene has CDR1 MNHEY and CDR2 SVGAGI. The CDR3 runs 15 residues. V lost 0 bases and J 1 base, leaving 9 bases between the germline ends. CDR3 nucleotides: TGTGCCAGCAGTTACTCTTATCGGGGGAACACTGAAGCTTTCTTT. It translates to CASSYSYRGNTEAFF.

This clone was seen a few times. This rearrangement joins TRBV15 to TRBJ1-3, with no clear D. The germline V gene has CDR1 LNHNV and CDR2 YYDKDF (reference sequence). This CDR3 spans 16 amino acids. V gave up 1 base and J gave up 0 bases, with 10 bases separating them. CDR3 sequence (DNA): TGTGCCACCAGCAGAGCTGGGCTCTTCTCTGGAAACACCATATATTTT. Protein product: CATSRAGLFSGNTIYF.

The chain carries TRBV5-4 and TRBJ1-2; TRBD1 is a possible D gene (5 bases). Per germline, CDR1 SGHNT and CDR2 YYREEE (reference sequence). V was pared by 3 bases and J by 4 bases, with 19 bases between. The CDR3 contains 16 residues. CDR3 nucleotides: TGTGCCAGCAGCTCCGGTTCATTAGGCAGGGTCTATGGCTACACCTTC. Amino acid sequence: CASSSGSLGRVYGYTF.

The chain joins TRBV5-1 to TRBJ2-5; 10 bases are a match to TRBD2. The CDR3 is 14 residues long. The V and J ends lost 4 bases and 3 bases, in that order; junction bases with no gene match: 3. CDR1 and CDR2 (germline): SGHRS, YFSETQ. This chain's CDR3 is CASSRLAGEETQYF. CDR3 nucleotides: TGCGCCAGCAGCCGGCTAGCGGGAGAAGAGACCCAGTACTTC.